This T cell receptor beta chain was sequenced during a study of PD-L1 blockade in urothelial cancer. The time point: pretreatment peripheral blood. Generated by immunoSEQ multiplex PCR, the TCRdb table keeps only in-frame clones and is missing some. This sample has 15,000 to 20,000 clones, with about 89% found just once. The length of the CDR3 is 14 residues. The germline V gene encodes CDR1 SQVTM and CDR2 ANQGSEA. Deletions cut 3 bases from V and 6 bases from J, with 17 bases between. The rearrangement uses TRBV29-1 and TRBJ1-1, with a tentative D call TRBD1 (6 bases). The origin of this receptor is a man between 65 and 85 years old with urothelial cancer. This material consisted of PBMCs, taken around atezolizumab (anti-PD-L1) treatment. CDR3 DNA sequence: TGCAGCGTTGAGCCCTTACAGGGTACCCCTGAAGCTTTCTTT. Translated: CSVEPLQGTPEAFF.